A selection of T cell receptor beta chains follows, all from one sample in a study of Graves' ophthalmopathy and Graves' hyperthyroidism. One entry per CDR3 protein, called by TCRdb with MiXCR from the multiplex PCR reads. The sample yields hundreds of thousands of distinct CDR3 sequences, about a fifth seen once. Sequenced input: peripheral blood. These TCRs come from a woman aged 18-29 years with stable Graves' hyperthyroidism. Some clones in this sample may be carry-over from other donors' samples. Both conserved end residues are part of each CDR3. Each record gives: V gene, J gene, D gene, clone size, CDR3 DNA, CDR3 protein. A D gene is named only where the DNA matches it firmly. Clone size is given for some rows only: seen once, a few or many times, or a class if the clone is expanded.

V: TRBV4-2; J: TRBJ2-5; D: -; size: -; DNA: TGTGCCAGCAGCCAAGATCTGGAGGGGGAGACCCAGTACTTC; CDR3: CASSQDLEGETQYF
V: TRBV6-5; J: TRBJ1-1; D: TRBD1; size: many; DNA: TGTGCCAGCAGTTACTCTTCCCTCGGACAGGGTAGGACTGAAGCTTTCTTT; CDR3: CASSYSSLGQGRTEAFF
V: TRBV12-3/TRBV12-4; J: TRBJ2-7; D: TRBD2; size: few; DNA: TGTGCCAGCACCCTCGGGACTAGCGGGTACTACTCCTACGAGCAGTACTTC; CDR3: CASTLGTSGYYSYEQYF
V: TRBV20-1; J: TRBJ2-5; D: TRBD1; size: many; DNA: TGCAGTGCTAGGGGGGACAGCGCTAGGGAGACCCAGTACTTC; CDR3: CSARGDSARETQYF
V: TRBV25-1; J: TRBJ2-7; D: TRBD1; size: many; DNA: TGTGCCAGCAGTGAGAGGGGACAGGGAGCCTACGAGCAGTACTTC; CDR3: CASSERGQGAYEQYF
V: TRBV12-3/TRBV12-4; J: TRBJ2-7; D: -; size: many; DNA: TGTGCCAGCAGTCCCCGAGGAGGGTTGGTCGAGCAGTACTTC; CDR3: CASSPRGGLVEQYF
V: TRBV13; J: TRBJ2-7; D: -; size: many; DNA: TGTGCCAGCAGCTTAGTCCTGGGGAACTACGAGCAGTACTTC; CDR3: CASSLVLGNYEQYF
V: TRBV24-1; J: TRBJ1-1; D: -; size: few; DNA: TGTGCCACCAGTGATTTAGGGGGGACACCGAACACTGAAGCTTTCTTT; CDR3: CATSDLGGTPNTEAFF
V: TRBV6-1; J: TRBJ2-5; D: TRBD2; size: -; DNA: TGTGCCAGCAGTCCCAGGTGGGGACTACAAGAGACCCAGTACTTC; CDR3: CASSPRWGLQETQYF
V: TRBV6-5; J: TRBJ1-2; D: -; size: many; DNA: TGTGCCAGCAGTTACTCGAGGGCGGGCTATGGCTACACCTTC; CDR3: CASSYSRAGYGYTF
V: TRBV6-1; J: TRBJ1-3; D: -; size: many; DNA: TGTGCCAGCAGCCGCCGTCAGGCCCCAGGGAACACCATATATTTT; CDR3: CASSRRQAPGNTIYF
V: TRBV6-2/TRBV6-3; J: TRBJ2-5; D: -; size: -; DNA: TGTGCCAGCAGTTACGGTAGACTAGGGTCAGGAGAGACCCAGTACTTC; CDR3: CASSYGRLGSGETQYF
V: TRBV4-1; J: TRBJ1-2; D: -; size: many; DNA: TGCGCCAGCAGCCCCCCCGACAGTTCGGTCTATGGCTACACCTTC; CDR3: CASSPPDSSVYGYTF
V: TRBV12-3/TRBV12-4; J: TRBJ2-5; D: TRBD2; size: few; DNA: TGTGCCAGCAGTTTAGGGGCTAGCGGCTCGACGGGGACCCAGTACTTC; CDR3: CASSLGASGSTGTQYF
V: TRBV6-2/TRBV6-3; J: TRBJ1-1; D: -; size: few; DNA: TGTGCCAGCAGTTACAACGGGGAGGACACTGAAGCTTTCTTT; CDR3: CASSYNGEDTEAFF
V: TRBV18; J: TRBJ1-2; D: TRBD1; size: many; DNA: TGTGCCAGCTCACTTTCCAGGACAGGGACCAACTATGGCTACACCTTC; CDR3: CASSLSRTGTNYGYTF
V: TRBV10-3; J: TRBJ1-1; D: -; size: -; DNA: TGTGCCATCAGTGACAGAGGGGACACTGAAGCTTTCTTT; CDR3: CAISDRGDTEAFF
V: TRBV25-1; J: TRBJ2-5; D: TRBD2; size: many; DNA: TGTGCCAGCAGTGAAAAACCGGGGAGGGGAGGGCAAGAGACCCAGTACTTC; CDR3: CASSEKPGRGGQETQYF
V: TRBV27; J: TRBJ1-2; D: TRBD1; size: few; DNA: TGTGCCAGCAGCCTTTCACAGGGGGACAGGGACTATGGCTACACCTTC; CDR3: CASSLSQGDRDYGYTF
V: TRBV5-6; J: TRBJ1-2; D: TRBD1; size: few; DNA: TGTGCCAGCACTCGGACAGGGAGAGGCTACACCTTC; CDR3: CASTRTGRGYTF
V: TRBV27; J: TRBJ1-1; D: -; size: -; DNA: TGTGCCAGCAAAGGGGGGGCAGGGGTGAACACTGAAGCTTTCTTT; CDR3: CASKGGAGVNTEAFF
V: TRBV7-6; J: TRBJ2-2; D: -; size: once; DNA: TGTGCCAGCAGATCCTCCGTTAGGGGCGCGAACACCGGGGAGCTGTTTTTT; CDR3: CASRSSVRGANTGELFF
V: TRBV7-2; J: TRBJ1-1; D: -; size: -; DNA: TGTGCCAGCAGCTTAATGGGGAGAAACACTGAAGCTTTCTTT; CDR3: CASSLMGRNTEAFF
V: TRBV6-5; J: TRBJ2-7; D: -; size: few; DNA: TGTGCCAGCAGTTCCAACGGGCCTTCGTTCACCTACGAGCAGTACTTC; CDR3: CASSSNGPSFTYEQYF
V: TRBV6-5; J: TRBJ2-2; D: -; size: many; DNA: TGTGCCAGCAGAAGGAGGGACACCGGGGAGCTGTTTTTT; CDR3: CASRRRDTGELFF
V: TRBV4-1; J: TRBJ1-1; D: -; size: few; DNA: TGCGCCAGCAGCCAGAGCCACGGGAGAAACACTGAAGCTTTCTTT; CDR3: CASSQSHGRNTEAFF
V: TRBV12-3/TRBV12-4; J: TRBJ1-5; D: -; size: many; DNA: TGTGCCAGCAGCCCCGAGGAGTTTAGCAATCAGCCCCAGCATTTT; CDR3: CASSPEEFSNQPQHF
V: TRBV20-1; J: TRBJ2-7; D: -; size: many; DNA: TGCAGTGCCCCGGCGCCCGGGCCTAACTACCTGACTACGTTGGAGCAGTACTTC; CDR3: CSAPAPGPNYLTTLEQYF
V: TRBV11-2; J: TRBJ1-2; D: -; size: many; DNA: TGTGCCAGCAGCTCCAACAGGGTGGGCTATGGCTACACCTTC; CDR3: CASSSNRVGYGYTF
V: TRBV11-2; J: TRBJ1-1; D: TRBD1; size: many; DNA: TGTGCCAGCAGCAAGGAGGGGGCAGTGAACACTGAAGCTTTCTTT; CDR3: CASSKEGAVNTEAFF
V: TRBV9; J: TRBJ1-5; D: -; size: -; DNA: TGTGCCAGCAGCGTAGCTATCGGTCAGCCCCAGCATTTT; CDR3: CASSVAIGQPQHF
V: TRBV13; J: TRBJ1-2; D: -; size: -; DNA: TGTGCCAGCAGCTTTAGGGGGGTTACGGATGGCTACACCTTC; CDR3: CASSFRGVTDGYTF
V: TRBV11-1; J: TRBJ2-7; D: -; size: -; DNA: TGTGCCAGCAGCCCAGGGACTCCCTGGGAATCCTACGAGCAGTACTTC; CDR3: CASSPGTPWESYEQYF
V: TRBV12-3/TRBV12-4; J: TRBJ1-2; D: -; size: many; DNA: TGTGCCAGCAGTTTGCAGATACCTAACTATGGCTACACCTTC; CDR3: CASSLQIPNYGYTF
V: TRBV20-1; J: TRBJ1-2; D: TRBD1; size: many; DNA: TGCAGTGCTCGACACAAGACAGGGGAAACAGGGGACTATGGCTACACCTTC; CDR3: CSARHKTGETGDYGYTF
V: TRBV6-1; J: TRBJ2-2; D: TRBD2; size: -; DNA: TGTGCCAGCAGGACGACTAGCGGGAACACCGGGGAGCTGTTTTTT; CDR3: CASRTTSGNTGELFF
V: TRBV27; J: TRBJ1-3; D: -; size: many; DNA: TGTGCCAGCAGTTCGGACAGTCGTTCTCAAGCCGACACCATATATTTT; CDR3: CASSSDSRSQADTIYF
V: TRBV20-1; J: TRBJ1-5; D: -; size: -; DNA: TGCAGTGCTAGAGAGGGGAGCAATCAGCCCCAGCATTTT; CDR3: CSAREGSNQPQHF
V: TRBV6-1; J: TRBJ2-2; D: -; size: many; DNA: TGTGCCAGCAGTAGGGATGACGGGGAGCTGTTTTTT; CDR3: CASSRDDGELFF
V: TRBV6-2/TRBV6-3; J: TRBJ1-1; D: -; size: many; DNA: TGTGCCAGCTCTTTGGTGCGAGGCGCTGAAGCTTTCTTT; CDR3: CASSLVRGAEAFF
V: TRBV5-1; J: TRBJ2-3; D: -; size: -; DNA: TGCGCCAGCAGCTTGGCTGGGCCTAGCACAGATACGCAGTATTTT; CDR3: CASSLAGPSTDTQYF
V: TRBV19; J: TRBJ1-5; D: -; size: -; DNA: TGTGCCAGTAGTATCCTCCTCGTCCCAGGGGGCAATCAGCCCCAGCATTTT; CDR3: CASSILLVPGGNQPQHF
V: TRBV6-1; J: TRBJ2-7; D: -; size: many; DNA: TGTGCCAGCAGTGAAGCCGTGGGGGGTTACGAGCAGTACTTC; CDR3: CASSEAVGGYEQYF
V: TRBV9; J: TRBJ2-7; D: -; size: many; DNA: TGTGCCAGCAGCCCACCTGGGGGATCCGCCTACGAGCAGTACTTC; CDR3: CASSPPGGSAYEQYF
V: TRBV24-1; J: TRBJ2-2; D: TRBD1; size: -; DNA: TGTGCCACCAGTGACACAGGGGGCGGGAACACCGGGGAGCTGTTTTTT; CDR3: CATSDTGGGNTGELFF
V: TRBV6-2/TRBV6-3; J: TRBJ1-5; D: TRBD1; size: -; DNA: TGTGCCAGCAGCGACTTGGGACAGGGCAATCAGCCCCAGCATTTT; CDR3: CASSDLGQGNQPQHF
V: TRBV12-3/TRBV12-4; J: TRBJ1-1; D: -; size: many; DNA: TGTGCCAGCAGTAAAGGGGGGGACCCCGGGGTGGCTGAAGCTTTCTTT; CDR3: CASSKGGDPGVAEAFF
V: TRBV27; J: TRBJ1-1; D: -; size: many; DNA: TGTGCCAGCAGTTTCGGGATTGTCACTGAAGCTTTCTTT; CDR3: CASSFGIVTEAFF
V: TRBV6-1; J: TRBJ1-2; D: -; size: -; DNA: TGTGCCAGCACAGGGTGGGACGGAGATAACTATGGCTACACCTTC; CDR3: CASTGWDGDNYGYTF
V: TRBV25-1; J: TRBJ1-1; D: -; size: -; DNA: TGTGCCAGCAGTAGACCTATCATCGAGGGCGCGGGTTACACTGAAGCTTTCTTT; CDR3: CASSRPIIEGAGYTEAFF
V: TRBV28; J: TRBJ1-2; D: -; size: many; DNA: TGTGCCAGCAGTTCATGGTTCCGGGACGCGAACTATGGCTACACCTTC; CDR3: CASSSWFRDANYGYTF
V: TRBV27; J: TRBJ2-7; D: TRBD1; size: many; DNA: TGTGCCAGCACCCATTCGGCCGGGACAGGGGACACCTACGAGCAGTACTTC; CDR3: CASTHSAGTGDTYEQYF
V: TRBV5-1; J: TRBJ1-1; D: -; size: many; DNA: TGCGCCAGCAGCTTCTCAGACAGGAACACTGAAGCTTTCTTT; CDR3: CASSFSDRNTEAFF
V: TRBV6-1; J: TRBJ2-5; D: -; size: few; DNA: TGTGCCAGCAGTGAATCCAAGGGTTCCGAAGAGACCCAGTACTTC; CDR3: CASSESKGSEETQYF
V: TRBV29-1; J: TRBJ2-7; D: -; size: many; DNA: TGCAGCGTTGAGAGTTCCCACTACGAGCAGTACTTC; CDR3: CSVESSHYEQYF
V: TRBV29-1; J: TRBJ1-5; D: -; size: many; DNA: TGCAGCGCTGGGGAATTACATCAGCCCCAGCATTTT; CDR3: CSAGELHQPQHF
V: TRBV20-1; J: TRBJ2-5; D: TRBD2; size: few; DNA: TGCAGTGCTAGAGATTGGACTAGCGGGGAGACCCAGTACTTC; CDR3: CSARDWTSGETQYF
V: TRBV6-1; J: TRBJ2-7; D: TRBD2; size: few; DNA: TGTGCCAGCAGCTCCCTGGGACTAGAAAGACTCTACGAGCAGTACTTC; CDR3: CASSSLGLERLYEQYF
V: TRBV30; J: TRBJ1-1; D: -; size: few; DNA: TGTGCCTGGAGTGTTCAGACACAGGAAGCTTTCTTT; CDR3: CAWSVQTQEAFF
V: TRBV12-3/TRBV12-4; J: TRBJ2-7; D: -; size: many; DNA: TGTGCCAGCAGTTTCGCAGCCATCCCCTACGAGCAGTACTTC; CDR3: CASSFAAIPYEQYF